This paragraph covers one T cell receptor (beta chain) sequence. TCRdb re-derived calls from the 5' RACE reads in MiXCR, one entry per CDR3 protein. The sample holds fewer than 70,000 distinct CDR3 sequences; over 12% are singletons and the top ten take about 16%. Trimming cost V 7 bases and J 1 base; bases outside gene matches: 4. The CDR3 loop spans 13 amino acids. The germline V gene has CDR1 GTSNPN and CDR2 SVGIG (reference sequence). The sample originates from a study of T cells of healthy individuals. The source of this sequence is a human donor in good health. This chain uses TRBV30 with TRBJ2-1, with TRBD2 identical over 7 bases. This CDR3 is CALGRESYNEQFF. The CDR3 region has the DNA TGTGCCTTGGGGCGGGAGTCCTACAATGAGCAGTTCTTC.